These 12 T cell receptor beta chains originate from one sample sequenced in a study of technical replicates of blood from several donors. The repertoire was sequenced with immunoSEQ multiplex PCR; TCRdb's copy has only in-frame clones and lacks some. The data hold under 95,000 clones, with approximately 94% observed a single time. The sequencing sample was made of T cells isolated from PBMCs. The origin of the receptors is a human donor in good health.

The chain uses TRBV20-1 and TRBJ1-2, with D unresolved. Trimming took 6 bases from V and 5 from J, leaving 7 bases between them. Germline V lookup: CDR1 DFQATT, CDR2 SNEGSKA (reference sequence). The CDR3 extends over 10 amino acids. The CDR3 coding sequence is TGCAGTGCAAGGAGGTATGGCTACACCTTC. It is translated as CSARRYGYTF.

The chain joins TRBV6-5 to TRBJ2-3; D gene ambiguous. The V gene lost 6 bases and the J gene lost 2 bases, with 3 bases spanning the gap. Per the germline V gene, CDR1 is MNHEY and CDR2 is SVGAGI. CDR3 size: 11 residues. The CDR3 spells CASRYTDTQYF. CDR3 nucleotides: TGTGCCAGCAGGTACACAGATACGCAGTATTTT.

This clone was detected a few times. The chain couples TRBV2 to TRBJ2-7; TRBD1 matches 9 bases. V trimming: 4 bases; J trimming: 4 bases; junction bases outside the gene matches: 14. CDR3 length equals 17 residues. Germline V gene data show CDR1 as SNHLY and CDR2 as FYNNEI. CDR3 protein: CASSGTGGINRWYEQYF. CDR3 nucleotide sequence: TGTGCCAGCAGTGGTACAGGGGGCATTAATCGGTGGTACGAGCAGTACTTC. Based on the CDR3 plus reference TRBV2 and TRBJ2-7, the full variable domain is EPEVTQTPSHQVTQMGQEVILRCVPISNHLYFYWYRQILGQKVEFLVSFYNNEISEKSEIFDDQFSVERPDGSNFTLKIRSTKLEDSAMYFCASSGTGGINRWYEQYFGPGTRLTVT.

The chain links TRBV6-1 to TRBJ1-2; 10 bases agree with TRBD1. Germline lookup yields CDR1 MNHNS and CDR2 SASEGT. J gave up 8 bases and V 1 base, and 4 bases lay outside the gene matches. The CDR3 runs 14 residues. Here the CDR3 DNA reads TGTGCCAGCAGTGAAGTAGGGACAGGGGACGGCTACACCTTC. As protein: CASSEVGTGDGYTF.

The chain carries TRBV18 and TRBJ1-6; no definite D call. In germline, CDR1 is KGHSH, CDR2 LQKENI. CDR3 length: 13 residues. Trimming left V 3 bases short and J 8 bases short, with 8 bases between. This chain's CDR3 is CASSPGRDSPLHF. In nucleotides, the CDR3 is TGTGCCAGCTCACCGGGGAGGGATTCACCCCTCCACTTT.

The rearrangement joins TRBV4-1 to TRBJ2-3, with D perhaps TRBD2 (7 bases). The length of the CDR3 is 16 residues. V was shortened by 1 base and J by 6 bases, with 17 bases between the two germline ends. The germline V gene encodes CDR1 MGHRA and CDR2 YSYEKL. The CDR3 nucleotides are TGCGCCAGCAGCCAAGGAGGGGGGGGACGCCACGATACGCAGTATTTT. This gives the protein CASSQGGGGRHDTQYF.

This chain connects TRBV5-4 to TRBJ2-1; D is ambiguous. The CDR3 loop spans 13 amino acids. The V end was cut by 2 bases, the J end by 5 bases, with 8 bases between. Germline values: CDR1 SGHNT, CDR2 YYREEE (reference sequence). CDR3 nucleotide sequence: TGTGCCAGCAGCTTTTCAGTTAACAATGAGCAGTTCTTC. It is translated as CASSFSVNNEQFF.

V and J are TRBV27 and TRBJ1-2; no reliable D call. V dropped 3 bases and J dropped 6 bases, with 14 bases sitting between them. The germline V gene encodes CDR1 MNHEY and CDR2 SMNVEV (reference sequence). The CDR3 runs 14 residues. The CDR3 loop is CASSFSGGFDGYTF. In nucleotides, the CDR3 is TGTGCCAGCAGTTTTTCGGGAGGGTTCGATGGCTACACCTTC.

The rearrangement joins TRBV25-1 to TRBJ1-2; D might be TRBD1 (6 bases). Germline V lookup: CDR1 MGHDK, CDR2 SYGVNS. This CDR3 has 13 amino acids. With 4 bases removed from V and 6 bases from J, the gap between germline ends came to 12 bases. The CDR3 nucleotides are TGTGCCAGCAGTGGACAGGTCTACGATGGCTACACCTTC. Encoded protein: CASSGQVYDGYTF.

This clone was detected a few times. The rearrangement joins TRBV30 to TRBJ1-4, with D perhaps matching TRBD1 (5 bases). Germline V gives CDR1 GTSNPN, CDR2 SVGIG (reference sequence). V was trimmed by 0 bases and J by 4 bases, leaving 9 bases between them. The CDR3 runs 14 residues. DNA of the CDR3: TGTGCCTGGAGTGTGCGGGGCCTTAATGAAAAACTGTTTTTT. It encodes CAWSVRGLNEKLFF.

The genes are TRBV25-1 and TRBJ2-2, with TRBD1 as a possible D gene (6 bases). CDR1 is MGHDK, CDR2 SYGVNS, per germline. The V and J ends lost 8 bases and 4 bases respectively, with 14 bases between them. CDR3 length: 14 amino acids. The CDR3 DNA sequence: TGTGCCAGCGCCCGGGACACGCGCACCGGGGAGCTGTTTTTT. Its protein is CASARDTRTGELFF.

The chain recombines TRBV5-6 with TRBJ2-7; a possible D gene is TRBD2 (6 bases). There are 14 residues in the CDR3. Trimming took 4 bases from V and 3 from J, leaving 14 bases between them. Germline values: CDR1 SGHDT, CDR2 YYEEEE. Here the CDR3 DNA reads TGTGCCAGCAGCAAGTGGCGGGATTACTACGAGCAGTACTTC. Its protein is CASSKWRDYYEQYF.